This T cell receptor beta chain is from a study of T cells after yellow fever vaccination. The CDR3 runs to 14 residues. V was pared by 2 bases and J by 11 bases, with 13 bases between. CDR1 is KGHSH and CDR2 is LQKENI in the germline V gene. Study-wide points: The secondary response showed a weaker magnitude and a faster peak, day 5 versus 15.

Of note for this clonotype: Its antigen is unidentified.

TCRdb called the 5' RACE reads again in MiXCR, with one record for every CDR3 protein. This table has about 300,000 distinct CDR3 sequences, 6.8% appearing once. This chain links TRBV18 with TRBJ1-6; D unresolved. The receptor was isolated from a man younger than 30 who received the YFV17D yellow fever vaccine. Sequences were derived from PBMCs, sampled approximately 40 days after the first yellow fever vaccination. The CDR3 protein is CASSPGEAQPPLHF. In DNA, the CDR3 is TGTGCCAGCTCACCAGGGGAAGCCCAGCCACCCCTCCACTTT.